These 9 T cell receptor beta chains originate from one sample sequenced in a study of T cells in Graves' hyperthyroidism and ophthalmopathy. Amplified regions were TCR beta CDR3 sequences from RNA transcripts. TCR CDR3 underwent first-round RT-PCR with the HTBI primer set. A single record per CDR3 protein comes from TCRdb applying MiXCR to the multiplex PCR reads. Of approximately 610,000 distinct CDR3 sequences in the sample, about 15% were seen once. Specimen: blood. The source of these receptors is a middle-aged woman with Graves' ophthalmopathy.

This clonotype was seen repeatedly, ten times or more. The V and J genes are TRBV20-1 and TRBJ2-7, with D possibly TRBD2 on 5 matching bases. The CDR3 runs to 13 residues. The germline V and J ends were trimmed by 6 bases and 2 bases, with 14 bases remaining between them. The germline gives CDR1 DFQATT, CDR2 SNEGSKA (reference sequence). CDR3 coding DNA: TGCAGTGCGTTAGGACTCTTTACCTACGAGCAGTACTTC. Its translation is CSALGLFTYEQYF.

This clonotype came up many times. The chain recombines TRBV19 with TRBJ2-7, with TRBD2 matching 8 bases. This CDR3 comprises 15 residues. Germline V lookup: CDR1 LNHDA, CDR2 SQIVND (reference sequence). The trim removed 2 bases at V and 7 bases at J, leaving 10 bases unmatched. As DNA, the CDR3 is TGTGCCAGTAGTATAATGGGAGCGGGAGTGGTTGAGCAGTACTTC. It yields the protein CASSIMGAGVVEQYF.

This clonotype was recorded at least ten times. The chain carries TRBV6-5 and TRBJ2-7; weak D call: TRBD2 (6 bases). Looked up from germline, CDR1 is MNHEY and CDR2 is SVGAGI. The CDR3 sequence is 15 residues long. Trimming took 0 bases from V and 3 from J, leaving 12 bases between them. In nucleotides, the CDR3 is TGTGCCAGCAGTTACTCGCAGCGGGTGGACTACGAGCAGTACTTC. Protein product: CASSYSQRVDYEQYF.

The table lists this clonotype with many counts. This sequence joins TRBV7-3 and TRBJ2-2; D is perhaps TRBD2 (6 bases). Trimming took off 5 bases at V and 7 bases at J, with 14 bases between the two ends. CDR1 is SGHTA and CDR2 is FQGTGA in the germline V gene. The CDR3 is made up of 14 amino acids. CDR3 in amino acids: CASSQTSSSGELFF. The CDR3 DNA reads as TGTGCCAGCAGCCAAACTAGCTCCAGCGGGGAGCTGTTTTTT.

There are a few counts of this clonotype. This chain links TRBV9 with TRBJ2-6; D is ambiguous. This CDR3 region has 15 residues. V was cut by 4 bases and J by 3 bases, with 11 bases left in between. Germline assignment: CDR1 SGDLS and CDR2 YYNGEE. The CDR3 spells CASSPPGVGANVLTF. The CDR3 DNA is TGTGCCAGCAGCCCACCTGGGGTTGGGGCCAACGTCCTGACTTTC.

The V gene is TRBV20-1, the J gene TRBJ2-7; unclear D gene. The germline gives CDR1 DFQATT, CDR2 SNEGSKA (reference sequence). The CDR3 is made up of 13 amino acids. The germline V and J ends were trimmed by 0 bases and 0 bases, with 6 bases remaining between them. CDR3 nucleotide sequence: TGCAGTGCTAGAGAAGCTAGCTCCTACGAGCAGTACTTC. Encoded protein: CSAREASSYEQYF.

This clonotype was seen once. The chain links TRBV7-8 to TRBJ2-7, with 9 bases aligning to TRBD2. Germline V gene data show CDR1 as SGHVS and CDR2 as FQNEAQ. The CDR3 covers 17 residues. After removal of 4 bases from V and 0 bases from J, the junction contained 10 bases not matched to a gene. CDR3 coding DNA: TGTGCCAGCAGCTCCCCCAACGGCGGGAGGGCCTCCTACGAGCAGTACTTC. The encoded protein is CASSSPNGGRASYEQYF.

This chain connects TRBV25-1 to TRBJ2-5; possible D gene TRBD2, 6 bases. Trimming shortened V by 0 bases and J by 5 bases, and 13 bases separated the two germline ends. Looked up from germline, CDR1 is MGHDK and CDR2 is SYGVNS. The CDR3 loop spans 15 amino acids. Here the CDR3 reads CASSEYRGRGETQYF. CDR3 nucleotide sequence: TGTGCCAGCAGTGAATATCGAGGACGGGGGGAGACCCAGTACTTC.

This clonotype was seen repeatedly, ten times or more. The V and J genes are TRBV12-3 or TRBV12-4 and TRBJ1-2; no clear D gene. Deletions cut 4 bases from V and 8 bases from J, with 8 bases between. There are 11 residues in the CDR3. The chain's CDR3 is CASSSSWGYTF. The CDR3 nucleotides read TGTGCCAGCAGTTCCTCTTGGGGCTACACCTTC.